One sample yielded the 29 T cell receptor beta chains listed below, sequenced in a study of blood T cell repertoires in COVID-19. Sequencing was performed with immunoSEQ multiplex PCR; in TCRdb, only in-frame clones are kept and a portion is missing. Among approximately 53,000 clones listed, around 80% were seen once. Sequenced sample: peripheral blood. These receptors were taken from an older woman with acute or convalescent COVID-19.

The CDR3 nucleotides are TGTGCCTGGAGTGTACTCAATGAGCAGTTCTTC. It translates to CAWSVLNEQFF. The rearrangement uses TRBV30 and TRBJ2-1; D uncertain. CDR1 and CDR2 (germline): GTSNPN, SVGIG (reference sequence). This CDR3 spans 11 amino acids. The ends were cut back, 0 bases at V and 6 bases at J, with 3 bases in the middle.

This chain links TRBV5-1 with TRBJ2-2; TRBD2 matches 9 bases. This CDR3 region has 17 residues. CDR1 SGHRS and CDR2 YFSETQ come from the germline V gene. Trimming removed 5 bases from V and 4 bases from J; junction bases left unmatched: 12. The CDR3 nucleotides read TGCGCCAGCAGGGAAGGGGTAGCGGGGGCCCTCACCGGGGAGCTGTTTTTT. Protein sequence: CASREGVAGALTGELFF. The full variable domain, rest sourced from reference TRBV5-1 and TRBJ2-2, is KAGVTQTPRYLIKTRGQQVTLSCSPISGHRSVSWYQQTPGQGLQFLFEYFSETQRNKGNFPGRFSGRQFSNSRSEMNVSTLELGDSALYLCASREGVAGALTGELFFGEGSRLTVL.

The chain combines TRBV12-3 or TRBV12-4 with TRBJ1-2, with unresolved D. The CDR3 is made up of 12 amino acids. Trimming removed 7 bases at V and 10 bases at J, with 16 bases between. CDR3 DNA: TGTGCCAGCACCCCAGGCCGAGATGACTACACCTTC. This codes for CASTPGRDDYTF.

This chain links TRBV4-3 with TRBJ2-1, with TRBD2 matching over 9 bases. Per the germline V gene, CDR1 is LGHNA and CDR2 is YSLEER. This CDR3 spans 17 amino acids. Trimming removed 0 bases from V and 9 bases from J; junction bases left unmatched: 12. Here the CDR3 DNA reads TGCGCCAGCAGCCAAGATCTGGTGACTAGCGGTCGGGGTGAGCAGTTCTTC. Translated, it gives CASSQDLVTSGRGEQFF.

This chain connects TRBV10-1 to TRBJ2-7; TRBD1 is a possible D gene (6 bases). The CDR3 contains 13 residues. The germline V gene has CDR1 WNHNN and CDR2 SYGVQD (reference sequence). Trimming stripped 6 bases from V and 3 bases from J, with 12 bases between. CDR3 sequence reads: CASRATGDYEQYF. DNA of the CDR3: TGCGCCAGCAGGGCGACAGGAGACTACGAGCAGTACTTC.

V gene TRBV5-1 combines with J gene TRBJ1-5; D remains unclear. The CDR3 runs 14 residues. Germline-derived CDR1 and CDR2 are SGHRS and YFSETQ. The V end was cut by 0 bases, the J end by 0 bases, with 4 bases between. The CDR3 coding sequence is TGCGCCAGCAGCTTGGGCGGTAGCAATCAGCCCCAGCATTTT. Translation: CASSLGGSNQPQHF.

This chain connects TRBV4-2 to TRBJ1-2, with TRBD1 identical over 7 bases. The V gene's germline CDR1 is LGHNA and CDR2 YNFKEQ. This CDR3 region has 15 residues. J was trimmed by 3 bases and V by 0 bases; bases with no gene match: 4. CDR3 in amino acids: CASSQERGQDYGYTF. In nucleotides, the CDR3 is TGTGCCAGCAGCCAAGAAAGGGGGCAGGACTATGGCTACACCTTC.

The chain is built from TRBV6-5 and TRBJ2-6; 7 nucleotides match TRBD2. The V gene end was trimmed by 2 bases and the J gene end by 4 bases; junction bases not matched to a gene: 5. The CDR3 spans 16 residues. Germline V lookup: CDR1 MNHEY, CDR2 SVGAGI. This CDR3 is CASSYPLAAGANVLTF. CDR3 sequence (DNA): TGTGCCAGCAGTTACCCTCTAGCGGCCGGGGCCAACGTCCTGACTTTC.

This clone was observed a handful of times. The gene calls are TRBV18 and TRBJ1-2, with 7 bases identical to TRBD1. J gave up 4 bases and V 4 bases, and 3 bases lay outside the gene matches. Germline loops: CDR1 KGHSH, CDR2 LQKENI. This CDR3 is built from 13 residues. The CDR3 here is CASSRDRSYGYTF. For the CDR3, the DNA is TGTGCCAGCTCACGGGACAGATCCTATGGCTACACCTTC.

V and J are TRBV6-4 and TRBJ1-2; D may be TRBD1 (6 bases). The CDR3 has 12 residues. Germline CDR1 MRHNA, CDR2 SNTAGT. Trimming cost V 4 bases and J 7 bases, with 10 bases left between them. The CDR3 sequence is CASSGTVGGYTF. The CDR3, as DNA: TGTGCCAGCAGTGGGACAGTTGGTGGCTACACCTTC.

The V and J genes are TRBV7-9 and TRBJ2-7; maybe TRBD1 (5 bases). The CDR3 loop spans 13 amino acids. Trimming left V 3 bases short and J 1 base short, with 7 bases between. In germline, CDR1 is SEHNR, CDR2 FQNEAQ (reference sequence). The CDR3 DNA sequence: TGTGCCAGCAGCTTCGGACATTCCTACGAGCAGTACTTC. Amino acids: CASSFGHSYEQYF.

The chain recombines TRBV24-1 with TRBJ2-7; 7 nucleotides align to TRBD1. V dropped 8 bases and J dropped 5; count of bases not matched to a gene: 8. The germline V gene encodes CDR1 KGHDR and CDR2 SFDVKD. The CDR3 is 13 residues long. The CDR3 region is CATNRGKADEQYF. The CDR3 DNA reads TGTGCCACCAACAGGGGAAAAGCTGACGAGCAGTACTTC.

This chain joins TRBV19 and TRBJ1-5; 9 positions match TRBD1. The length of the CDR3 is 15 residues. Germline lookup yields CDR1 LNHDA and CDR2 SQIVND (reference sequence). V trimming: 7 bases; J trimming: 3 bases; junction bases outside the gene matches: 7. DNA for the CDR3: TGTGCCAGTAACCAGACAGGGGGGTTCAATCAGCCCCAGCATTTT. Amino acids: CASNQTGGFNQPQHF.

The chain links TRBV5-6 to TRBJ2-2; D is uncertain. CDR1 is SGHDT, CDR2 YYEEEE, per germline. CDR3 length equals 13 residues. V gave up 1 base and J gave up 4 bases, with 5 bases separating them. The CDR3 sequence: CASSLTSTGELFF. CDR3 bases: TGTGCCAGCAGCTTGACAAGCACCGGGGAGCTGTTTTTT. The whole variable domain, remainder taken from reference TRBV5-6 and TRBJ2-2, is DAGVTQSPTHLIKTRGQQVTLRCSPKSGHDTVSWYQQALGQGPQFIFQYYEEEERQRGNFPDRFSGHQFPNYSSELNVNALLLGDSALYLCASSLTSTGELFFGEGSRLTVL.

V usage is TRBV7-9 and J usage is TRBJ1-6; 7 bases fit TRBD1. V lost 0 bases, J lost 11 bases, and 7 bases stayed unmatched. Germline V lookup: CDR1 SEHNR, CDR2 FQNEAQ (reference sequence). CDR3 length: 15 residues. The CDR3 is CASSLATGVDPPLHF. CDR3 nucleotide sequence: TGTGCCAGCAGCTTAGCCACAGGGGTCGATCCACCCCTCCACTTT.

The chain has TRBV7-9 and TRBJ2-5, with 7 bases that match TRBD1. J gave up 4 bases and V 4 bases, and 12 bases lay outside the gene matches. CDR3 length: 16 residues. Germline CDR1 is SEHNR and CDR2 is FQNEAQ (reference sequence). The CDR3 DNA is TGTGCCAGCAGCTCCCCGGTCAAGGGGGCATCAGAGACCCAGTACTTC. The encoded protein is CASSSPVKGASETQYF.

The V call is TRBV12-5, the J call TRBJ2-1; 9 nucleotides line up with TRBD2. Per the germline V gene, CDR1 is LGHNT and CDR2 is FRNRAP. This CDR3 comprises 15 residues. V shed 7 bases and J 7 bases; nucleotides not matched to a gene: 11. This CDR3 reads CASVPRAGGPNEQFF. The CDR3 bases are TGTGCTAGTGTTCCCCGGGCGGGGGGGCCAAATGAGCAGTTCTTC.

This clone has only one observation. The chain is built from TRBV2 and TRBJ1-1; TRBD1 is a possible D gene (6 bases). The CDR3 totals 15 residues. Germline-derived CDR1 and CDR2 are SNHLY and FYNNEI. V dropped 6 bases and J dropped 1 base, with 15 bases sitting between them. The CDR3 DNA reads as TGTGCCAGCAGCGAGCGCGGGGGCTGGAACACTGAAGCTTTCTTT. Its translation: CASSERGGWNTEAFF.

In its sample, this clone was seen a few times. This rearrangement joins TRBV7-2 to TRBJ1-1, with D possibly TRBD1 on 6 matching bases. Germline V CDR1 and CDR2: SGHTA, FQGNSA. The V end lost 4 bases, the J end lost 1 base, and 13 bases lay between the germline ends. There are 15 residues in the CDR3. DNA for the CDR3: TGTGCCAGCAGCTGGCCGGGCAGGGGGAACACTGAAGCTTTCTTT. It translates to CASSWPGRGNTEAFF.

This sequence joins TRBV7-3 and TRBJ2-2, with D possibly TRBD2 on 6 matching bases. Germline CDR1 and CDR2: SGHTA and FQGTGA. The CDR3 sequence is 13 residues long. Trimming stripped 5 bases from V and 6 bases from J, with 10 bases between. The CDR3 here is CASSPRLAGELFF. The DNA for the CDR3 is TGTGCCAGCAGCCCGAGACTAGCCGGGGAGCTGTTTTTT.

The chain uses TRBV7-9 and TRBJ1-1; possible D gene TRBD1, 6 bases. Trimming removed 0 bases at V and 7 bases at J, with 12 bases between. CDR1 SEHNR and CDR2 FQNEAQ come from the germline V gene (reference sequence). The CDR3 has 14 residues. CDR3 sequence (DNA): TGTGCCAGCAGCTTAGCCTGGGGGCAGGGTGAAGCTTTCTTT. Its protein product is CASSLAWGQGEAFF.

The sample holds one count of this clone. This chain uses TRBV12-3 or TRBV12-4 with TRBJ1-5; the D is unclear. The CDR3 contains 12 residues. V lost 4 bases, J lost 8 bases, and 9 bases lay in between. The CDR3 loop reads CASSSPPEPQHF. The CDR3 region has the DNA TGTGCCAGCAGTTCACCCCCGGAGCCCCAGCATTTT.

The V gene is TRBV3-1 (or the pseudogene TRBV3-2), the J gene TRBJ2-5, with 10 bases identical to TRBD2. CDR1 and CDR2 from the germline V gene are LGHDT and YNNKEL (reference sequence). This CDR3 is 15 amino acids long. The V gene end was trimmed by 5 bases and the J gene end by 5 bases; junction bases not matched to a gene: 8. The chain's CDR3 is CASSERGGIFETQYF. In DNA form, the CDR3 reads TGTGCCAGCAGCGAGCGGGGGGGCATATTTGAGACCCAGTACTTC.

V gene TRBV5-1 combines with J gene TRBJ1-4; 12 bases align to TRBD1. The CDR3 spans 17 residues. The junction had 8 bases not matched to a gene; V was cut back by 0 bases and J by 8 bases. The V gene's germline CDR1 is SGHRS and CDR2 YFSETQ. The CDR3 spells CASSLGLGTGGAEKLFF. CDR3 bases: TGCGCCAGCAGCTTGGGGCTTGGGACAGGGGGCGCGGAAAAACTGTTTTTT.

V usage is TRBV27 and J usage is TRBJ1-2; 7 positions agree with TRBD1. Looked up from germline, CDR1 is MNHEY and CDR2 is SMNVEV (reference sequence). V trimming: 5 bases; J trimming: 4 bases; junction bases outside the gene matches: 10. This CDR3 contains 15 residues. The CDR3 is CASSLSPGDSYGYTF. Written as DNA, the CDR3 is TGTGCCAGCAGTCTGTCGCCCGGGGACAGCTATGGCTACACCTTC.

The V and J genes are TRBV25-1 and TRBJ1-5; 7 bases line up with TRBD1. Germline V lookup: CDR1 MGHDK, CDR2 SYGVNS. This CDR3 is built from 16 residues. The V segment lost 2 bases and the J segment 3 bases; nucleotides outside the gene matches: 7. CDR3 sequence: CASSEGGTAFNQPQHF. CDR3 sequence (DNA): TGTGCCAGCAGTGAAGGGGGGACAGCCTTCAATCAGCCCCAGCATTTT.

In this sample, this clone turned up a few times. The rearrangement links TRBV10-3 to TRBJ1-6, with 7 bases fitting TRBD1. Germline V gives CDR1 ENHRY, CDR2 SYGVKD. V gave up 0 bases and J gave up 8 bases; unmatched junction bases: 7. This CDR3 is 16 amino acids long. Here the CDR3 reads CAISESRGGRDSPLHF. CDR3 sequence (DNA): TGTGCCATCAGTGAGTCGAGAGGGGGCAGGGATTCACCCCTCCACTTT.

The count of this clone is one. The chain combines TRBV2 with TRBJ1-2; D not certain. Germline V gene data show CDR1 as SNHLY and CDR2 as FYNNEI. This CDR3 region has 13 residues. V was shortened by 4 bases and J by 4 bases, with 10 bases between the two germline ends. The CDR3 region is CASSVTESYGYTF. The CDR3 bases are TGTGCCAGCAGTGTAACAGAGTCCTATGGCTACACCTTC. Based on the CDR3 plus reference TRBV2 and TRBJ1-2, the full variable domain is EPEVTQTPSHQVTQMGQEVILRCVPISNHLYFYWYRQILGQKVEFLVSFYNNEISEKSEIFDDQFSVERPDGSNFTLKIRSTKLEDSAMYFCASSVTESYGYTFGSGTRLTVV.

This clone was recorded once. J is TRBJ1-2 and V is TRBV20-1, with D tentatively TRBD1 (6 bases). The CDR3 consists of 11 residues. The germline V gene has CDR1 DFQATT and CDR2 SNEGSKA (reference sequence). The chain's CDR3 is CSGGDTYGYTF. CDR3 DNA sequence: TGCAGCGGGGGGGACACATATGGCTACACCTTC.